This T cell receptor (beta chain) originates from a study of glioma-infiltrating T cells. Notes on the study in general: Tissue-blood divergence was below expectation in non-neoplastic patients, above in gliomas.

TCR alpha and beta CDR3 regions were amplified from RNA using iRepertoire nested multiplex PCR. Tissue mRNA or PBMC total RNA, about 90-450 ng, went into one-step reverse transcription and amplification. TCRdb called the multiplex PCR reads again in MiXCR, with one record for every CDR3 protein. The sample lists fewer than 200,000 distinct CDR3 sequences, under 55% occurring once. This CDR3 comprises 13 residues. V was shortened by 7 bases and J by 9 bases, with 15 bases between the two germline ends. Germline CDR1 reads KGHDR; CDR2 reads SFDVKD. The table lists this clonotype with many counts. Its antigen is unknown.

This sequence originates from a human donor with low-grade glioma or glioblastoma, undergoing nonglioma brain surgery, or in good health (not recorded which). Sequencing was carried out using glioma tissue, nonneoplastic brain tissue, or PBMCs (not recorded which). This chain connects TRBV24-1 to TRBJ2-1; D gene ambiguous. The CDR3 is CATRGHPHGEQFF. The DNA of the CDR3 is TGTGCCACCAGAGGTCATCCTCACGGTGAGCAGTTCTTC.